This entry describes one TCR beta chain. The second PCR ran roughly 6 to 12 cycles with a sample-barcoded 5' primer and J-beta primers. TCRdb re-called the 5' RACE reads with MiXCR, one entry per CDR3 protein. The table records about 800,000 distinct CDR3 sequences, roughly 60% of them present only once. This sample is part of a study of blood T cells in healthy people across ages. Across the study: Per two T cells, about one barcoded beta molecule was captured through template switching.

Caucasian individuals from Russia who were healthy and aged roughly 6 to 95 acted as donors. This clonotype originated in a man aged 25 to 40 in good health. Sequencing was done on a sample of blood.

The CDR3 nucleotides read TGTGCCAGCACGATCGATTCAGGGGTCTACTATGGCTACACCTTC. Residues: CASTIDSGVYYGYTF. The chain recombines TRBV7-9 with TRBJ1-2; maybe TRBD1 (6 bases). With 7 bases removed from V and 3 bases from J, the gap between germline ends came to 18 bases. There are 15 residues in the CDR3. CDR1 and CDR2 from the germline V gene are SEHNR and FQNEAQ (reference sequence).